This passage covers 15 T cell receptor beta chains from one sample sequenced in a study of cytomegalovirus exposure and HLA in healthy donors. The PCR had 60 Vbeta and 13 Jbeta primers. Measured with immunoSEQ multiplex PCR; TCRdb has only the in-frame clones, and not every one. The profile covers 150,000 to 200,000 clones, with almost 85% appearing a single time and around 0.24% taken by the ten largest. The sequenced sample consisted of PBMCs. The origin of the receptors is a boy between 10 and 17 years old in good health and CMV-seronegative.

The rearrangement links TRBV2 to TRBJ2-1, with TRBD2 identical over 8 bases. The CDR3 covers 16 residues. V gave up 5 bases and J gave up 4 bases; unmatched junction bases: 10. Germline-derived CDR1 and CDR2 are SNHLY and FYNNEI. In nucleotides, the CDR3 is TGTGCCAGCAGTCCAAGGGCCAGCGGGGGATACAATGAGCAGTTCTTC. Residues: CASSPRASGGYNEQFF.

CDR3 loop: CASSSEFRGSNQPQHF. The CDR3 bases are TGTGCCAGCAGTTCTGAATTCAGGGGAAGCAATCAGCCCCAGCATTTT. V usage is TRBV6-5 and J usage is TRBJ1-5; a possible D gene is TRBD1 (6 bases). The CDR3 covers 16 residues. Germline V gives CDR1 MNHEY, CDR2 SVGAGI. V was clipped by 4 bases and J by 1 base, with 14 bases between them.

The chain has TRBV5-1 and TRBJ2-1; D is uncertain. Trimming took off 7 bases at V and 9 bases at J, with 20 bases between the two ends. The CDR3 extends over 14 amino acids. CDR1 SGHRS and CDR2 YFSETQ come from the germline V gene. This CDR3 reads CASRQRPTFSEQFF. The CDR3 DNA sequence: TGCGCCAGCCGCCAGCGACCGACCTTCAGTGAGCAGTTCTTC.

J is TRBJ2-1 and V is TRBV5-1; maybe TRBD2 (5 bases). Trimming removed 0 bases at V and 9 bases at J, with 7 bases between. The CDR3 covers 12 residues. Germline assignment: CDR1 SGHRS and CDR2 YFSETQ. The CDR3 DNA follows: TGCGCCAGCAGCTTGGGGAGCGGTGAGCAGTTCTTC. Amino acid sequence: CASSLGSGEQFF.

The chain is built from TRBV28 and TRBJ1-5; the match to TRBD1 covers 12 bases. CDR1 MDHEN and CDR2 SYDVKM come from the germline V gene. CDR3 length: 16 residues. Unmatched junction bases numbered 3, after V lost 4 bases and J lost 2 bases. This CDR3 reads CASSSGTGGGNQPQHF. CDR3 bases: TGTGCCAGCAGTTCGGGGACAGGGGGCGGCAATCAGCCCCAGCATTTT.

V gene TRBV5-1 combines with J gene TRBJ2-1; no firm D call. This CDR3 has 16 amino acids. The V and J ends lost 4 bases and 0 bases respectively, with 14 bases between them. Germline loops: CDR1 SGHRS, CDR2 YFSETQ. The CDR3 region is CASSLVAFSSYNEQFF. CDR3 DNA: TGCGCCAGCAGCCTGGTGGCTTTCAGCTCCTACAATGAGCAGTTCTTC.

The rearrangement uses TRBV6-5 and TRBJ1-1; D is possibly TRBD1 (5 bases). Germline assignment: CDR1 MNHEY and CDR2 SVGAGI. The length of the CDR3 is 14 residues. V lost 6 bases, J lost 5 bases, and 16 bases lay in between. The CDR3 sequence: CASSYTDGATEAFF. Here the CDR3 DNA reads TGTGCCAGCAGCTATACTGATGGGGCTACTGAAGCTTTCTTT.

A few counts support this clone. Written as DNA, the CDR3 is TGCGCCAGCAGCTTATCCGGGATTTTCACTGAAGCTTTCTTT. Its protein is CASSLSGIFTEAFF. This chain uses TRBV5-1 with TRBJ1-1, with D hard to call. The CDR3 spans 14 residues. V lost 2 bases, J lost 4 bases, and 12 bases lay in between. Germline CDR1 reads SGHRS; CDR2 reads YFSETQ.

Of note for this clone: A junction end diverges from the germline sequence, so it may reflect a read error. V and J are TRBV7-7 and TRBJ2-5; a weak D match, TRBD1 (6 bases). Germline V CDR1 and CDR2: SSHAT, FNYEAQ (reference sequence). The CDR3 is 14 residues long. The CDR3 sequence is CASSPTGGWETQYF. The CDR3 DNA follows: TGTGCTAGCAGCCCTACTGGGGGCTGGGAGACCCAGTACTTC.

This clone was found once. The J gene is TRBJ1-3, the V gene TRBV6-6, with 9 bases that match TRBD1. V dropped 1 base and J dropped 8; count of bases not matched to a gene: 3. Germline CDR1 reads MNHNY; CDR2 reads SVGAGI (reference sequence). CDR3 length: 14 residues. The CDR3 DNA follows: TGTGCCAGCAGTTACTGGACAGGGGTATACACCATATATTTT. Amino acid sequence: CASSYWTGVYTIYF.

The genes are TRBV19 and TRBJ2-3, with D unclear. Germline CDR1 is LNHDA and CDR2 is SQIVND (reference sequence). V was cut by 7 bases and J by 0 bases, with 17 bases left in between. CDR3 length: 16 amino acids. CDR3 sequence: CASTKEVAVSTDTQYF. The CDR3 DNA is TGTGCCAGTACGAAAGAGGTGGCGGTGAGCACAGATACGCAGTATTTT.

With regard to this clone: In the same sample, other DNA sequences code for this CDR3. V usage is TRBV2 and J usage is TRBJ1-2; 8 nucleotides line up with TRBD1. Germline assignment: CDR1 SNHLY and CDR2 FYNNEI. V lost 5 bases and J lost 6; bases outside the gene matches: 11. The CDR3 extends over 15 amino acids. The CDR3 loop is CASSFPGQVVDGYTF. The CDR3, as DNA: TGTGCCAGCAGTTTTCCGGGACAGGTGGTTGATGGCTACACCTTC.

The chain joins TRBV7-2 to TRBJ2-7, with TRBD1 matching 7 bases. Germline lookup yields CDR1 SGHTA and CDR2 FQGNSA. After removal of 2 bases from V and 7 bases from J, the junction contained 11 bases not matched to a gene. This CDR3 spans 15 amino acids. The CDR3 region is CASSLTGEYLMEQYF. CDR3 coding DNA: TGTGCCAGCAGCTTAACAGGGGAATACTTAATGGAGCAGTACTTC. Full variable domain (remainder filled in from reference TRBV7-2 and TRBJ2-7): GAGVSQSPSNKVTEKGKDVELRCDPISGHTALYWYRQSLGQGLEFLIYFQGNSAPDKSGLPSDRFSAERTGGSVSTLTIQRTQQEDSAVYLCASSLTGEYLMEQYFGPGTRLTVT.

CDR3 nucleotide sequence: TGTGCCAGTAGCCCCCGAGCCCTCCACGAGCAGTACTTC. This translates into CASSPRALHEQYF. The J gene is TRBJ2-7, the V gene TRBV19; no firm D call. Germline V gives CDR1 LNHDA, CDR2 SQIVND (reference sequence). This CDR3 contains 13 residues. V gave up 6 bases and J gave up 5 bases, with 14 bases separating them.

This clone was seen just once. The V and J genes are TRBV13 and TRBJ1-4; D ambiguous. CDR1 PRHDT and CDR2 FYEKMQ come from the germline V gene (reference sequence). V was clipped by 5 bases and J by 5 bases, with 18 bases between them. This CDR3 is 16 amino acids long. CDR3 DNA sequence: TGTGCCAGCAGCACCCAAACCGGGAAGAAGAATGAAAAACTGTTTTTT. Translating it yields CASSTQTGKKNEKLFF.